This TCR beta chain was recovered during a study of cytomegalovirus exposure and HLA in healthy donors. Note on this clone: No antigen is known for it.

Germline CDR1 reads SNHLY; CDR2 reads FYNNEI. With 8 bases clipped from V and 0 bases from J, the junction kept 5 bases outside the gene matches. The CDR3 contains 15 residues. Amplification used 60 Vbeta primers and 13 Jbeta primers. Generated by immunoSEQ multiplex PCR, the TCRdb table keeps only in-frame clones and is missing some. The data show approximately 140,000 clones, 80% seen once. Study conclusions and caveats: In a later analysis, specific HLA alleles were associated with 15,000 or so TCR beta sequences at a 0.05 false discovery rate.

The sample was PBMCs. The source of this sequence is a man aged 40-49 years in good health and CMV-seropositive. V and J are TRBV2 and TRBJ1-5, with 9 bases matching TRBD1. Here the CDR3 DNA reads TGTGCCAGCGGACGGGACAGGGCTAGCAATCAGCCCCAGCATTTT. Protein product: CASGRDRASNQPQHF.